Described below is a single T cell receptor beta chain sequence and its context. Generated by immunoSEQ multiplex PCR, the TCRdb table keeps only in-frame clones and is missing some. Among approximately 170,000 clones listed, around nine tenths were seen once. The sample is drawn from a study of control samples from healthy donors and cancer patients. The CDR3 runs to 17 residues. Trimming took 4 bases from V and 0 from J, leaving 18 bases between them. Germline V gene sequence: CDR1 LGHNA, CDR2 YNFKEQ. The chain links TRBV4-2 to TRBJ2-5; the D call may be TRBD1 or TRBD2 (5 bases each). Sequences were obtained from blood. The receptor comes from a woman in her 30s in good health. CDR3 in DNA: TGTGCCAGCAGCCTAAGGGCTACCGGGACGGACCAAGAGACCCAGTACTTC. Encoded protein: CASSLRATGTDQETQYF.